Sequencing of this T cell receptor beta chain was carried out in a study of T cells in localized non-small cell lung cancer. Broader study findings: There was higher T cell clonality in uninvolved adjacent lung than in tumor, and it was highest there. One tumor region alone was sequenced, and heterogeneity therefore remains possible. In adjacent lung, a median roughly 56 of the top 100 tumor clones were found.

This clone has just one count. What it binds is unknown. Germline V gene lookup returns CDR1 SGHRS and CDR2 YFSETQ. CDR3 length: 15 amino acids. With V trimmed by 0 bases and J by 7 bases, 8 bases remained unmatched. Method: immunoSEQ multiplex PCR; TCRdb's copy keeps in-frame clones and lacks some. Among over 15,000 clones listed, around nine tenths were seen once. This chain links TRBV5-1 with TRBJ2-3; 7 bases are shared with TRBD1. Here the sequenced sample was peripheral blood, taken before any cancer treatment. This clonotype was obtained from a male donor aged 60 or older with stage II squamous cell lung carcinoma. This CDR3 reads CASSLETGERNTQYF. The CDR3 coding sequence is TGCGCCAGCAGCTTGGAAACAGGGGAGAGGAATACGCAGTATTTT.